This T cell receptor beta chain emerged from a study of neurological immune-mediated disorders. With 10-nucleotide random UMIs included, cDNA was synthesized by 5'RACE. TCRdb re-analysed the 5' RACE reads in MiXCR, keeping a single row per CDR3 protein. The sample carries 95,000 or so distinct CDR3 sequences, 3.5% to 4% recorded once. Unsorted libraries came from 2 million PBMCs stored at -80 °C. The table lists this clonotype with many counts. What it binds is not known. Study observations and caveats: Sharing of CDR3 amino acid sequences among expanded clones across subjects was absent, suggesting private repertoires in all groups. Association with the multiple sclerosis repertoire cluster was not found for any clinical or MRI feature.

This sequence was found in a woman in her late teens or twenties with multiple sclerosis. Sequencing was carried out using PBMCs.

The CDR3 loop is CASTPAGGQNEQFF. CDR3 sequence (DNA): TGCGCCAGCACCCCGGCGGGGGGGCAAAATGAGCAGTTCTTC. The V and J genes are TRBV10-2 and TRBJ2-1, with 9 bases aligning to TRBD2. The germline CDR1 and CDR2 sequences are WSHSY and SAAADI. The CDR3 consists of 14 residues. Trimming removed 7 bases from V and 7 bases from J; junction bases left unmatched: 8.